This T cell receptor beta chain was recovered during a study of siplizumab effects on memory and regulatory T cells. Regarding the study as a whole: It seemed that naive T cells were more diverse than memory cells and were major contributors to the alloresponse.

Comment on this clone: Its antigen is as yet unknown.

TCRdb keeps only in-frame clones here, not all; method: immunoSEQ multiplex PCR. The sample has roughly 100,000 clones; around nine tenths are singletons. Unmatched junction bases numbered 9, after V lost 5 bases and J lost 6 bases. The CDR3 has 15 amino acids. Germline V gene data show CDR1 as SGHRS and CDR2 as YFSETQ. The J gene is TRBJ2-2, the V gene TRBV5-1; TRBD1 matches at 8 bases. The source of this sequence is a human donor in good health. The sequencing sample was made of CD4+ T cells sorted from blood. The CDR3 sequence: CASSPADREAGELFF. The CDR3 DNA reads as TGCGCCAGCAGTCCGGCGGACAGGGAAGCCGGGGAGCTGTTTTTT. The complete variable domain, with remaining parts taken from reference TRBV5-1 and TRBJ2-2, reads KAGVTQTPRYLIKTRGQQVTLSCSPISGHRSVSWYQQTPGQGLQFLFEYFSETQRNKGNFPGRFSGRQFSNSRSEMNVSTLELGDSALYLCASSPADREAGELFFGEGSRLTVL.